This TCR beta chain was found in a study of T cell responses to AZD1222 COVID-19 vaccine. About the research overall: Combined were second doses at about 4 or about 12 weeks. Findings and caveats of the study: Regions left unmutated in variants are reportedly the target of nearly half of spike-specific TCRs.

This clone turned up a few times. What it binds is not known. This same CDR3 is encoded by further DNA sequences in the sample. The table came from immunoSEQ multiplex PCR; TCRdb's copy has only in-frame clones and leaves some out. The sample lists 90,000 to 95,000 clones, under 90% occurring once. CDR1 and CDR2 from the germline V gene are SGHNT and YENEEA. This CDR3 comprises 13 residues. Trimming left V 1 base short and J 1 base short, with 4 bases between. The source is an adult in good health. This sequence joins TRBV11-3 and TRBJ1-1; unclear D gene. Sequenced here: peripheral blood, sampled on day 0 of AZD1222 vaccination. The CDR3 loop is CASSLGRNTEAFF. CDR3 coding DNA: TGTGCCAGCAGCTTAGGCAGGAACACTGAAGCTTTCTTT. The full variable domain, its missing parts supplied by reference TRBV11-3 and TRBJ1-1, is EAGVVQSPRYKIIEKKQPVAFWCNPISGHNTLYWYLQNLGQGPELLIRYENEEAVDDSQLPKDRFSAERLKGVDSTLKIQPAELGDSAVYLCASSLGRNTEAFFGQGTRLTVV.